Detailed here is one TCR beta chain. The data stem from a study of blood T cell repertoires in COVID-19. Between the trimmed V and J ends, which lost 4 bases and 4 bases, there was a span of 13 bases. CDR3 length equals 14 residues. Germline V CDR1 and CDR2: SGHRS, YFSETQ. Clones were read by immunoSEQ multiplex PCR, and TCRdb kept only the in-frame ones, dropping some. The data show approximately 260,000 clones, with 84% seen just once and 8.6% held by the top ten. The material sequenced was peripheral blood. This sequence was found in a human donor in a cohort sampled during active COVID-19. The chain carries TRBV5-1 and TRBJ2-3, with D perhaps matching TRBD1 (6 bases). CDR3 amino acids: CASSVAGAADTQYF. The CDR3 DNA sequence: TGCGCCAGCAGCGTAGCAGGGGCAGCAGATACGCAGTATTTT.